The clone carrying this T cell receptor beta chain was seen repeatedly, ten times or more. This sample was taken from a study of CD8 T cells in ankylosing spondylitis. CDR3 length: 16 residues. V lost 6 bases and J 0 bases, leaving 15 bases between the germline ends. CDR1 and CDR2 (germline): MNHEY, SVGEGT. TCRdb itself ran the 5' RACE reads through MiXCR, one entry per CDR3 protein. Here the sample spans 150,000 or so distinct CDR3 sequences, 9.8% being singletons. This sequence was found in a female donor with ankylosing spondylitis or in good health (not recorded which). Sequencing was done on a sample of blood, either unsorted or a sorted T cell fraction (not recorded which). This chain uses TRBV6-2 or TRBV6-3 with TRBJ2-1; weak D call: TRBD1 (6 bases). The chain's CDR3 is CASRIDRQSSYNEQFF. CDR3 in DNA: TGTGCCAGCAGAATAGACAGGCAGAGCTCCTACAATGAGCAGTTCTTC.